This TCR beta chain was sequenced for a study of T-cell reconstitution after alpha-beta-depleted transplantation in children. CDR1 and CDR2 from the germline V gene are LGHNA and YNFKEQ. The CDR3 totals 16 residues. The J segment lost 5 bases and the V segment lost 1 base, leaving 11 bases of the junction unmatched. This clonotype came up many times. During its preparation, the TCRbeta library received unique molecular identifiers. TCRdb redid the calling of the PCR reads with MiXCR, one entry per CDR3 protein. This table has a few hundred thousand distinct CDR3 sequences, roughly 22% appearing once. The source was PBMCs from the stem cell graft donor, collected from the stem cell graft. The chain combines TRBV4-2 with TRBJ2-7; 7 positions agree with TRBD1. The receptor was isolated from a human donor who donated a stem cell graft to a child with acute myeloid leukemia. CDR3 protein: CASSQGTGWNTDEQYF. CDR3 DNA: TGTGCCAGCAGCCAAGGGACAGGCTGGAATACGGACGAGCAGTACTTC.